This TCR beta chain stems from a study of blood T cell repertoires in COVID-19. Study-wide background: The study drew acute and convalescent COVID-19 samples from the United States, Italy and Spain. T cells, B-cell-depleted T cells, or PBMCs supplied cDNA or gDNA.

The CDR3 runs to 16 residues. V was clipped by 6 bases and J by 9 bases; unmatched bases: 12. Germline loops: CDR1 SGHTA, CDR2 FQGNSA. As processed by the authors: The authors estimated nucleated cell counts from reference gene primer amplification. Repertoires were generated with immunoSEQ multiplex PCR, while TCRdb's copy carries only in-frame clones and drops some. Clone size and the V and J calls come from that table; the DNA yielded D and trimming. In the table there are 110,000 to 150,000 clones, 80% to 90% of which are singletons. This sequence joins TRBV7-2 and TRBJ2-1, with 12 bases fitting TRBD2. The sequencing input was peripheral blood. The receptor's source is a man aged 55 to 70 with active or convalescent COVID-19. The CDR3 loop is CASRLSSGRAPGEQFF. The DNA for the CDR3 is TGTGCCAGCAGATTATCTAGCGGGAGGGCTCCGGGTGAGCAGTTCTTC.